The table lists the clone carrying this T cell receptor beta chain with a few counts. The target antigen is unknown. Other nucleotide sequences in the sample specify the same CDR3. This PCR relied on a set of 60 Vbeta primers and 13 Jbeta primers. Libraries were prepared by immunoSEQ multiplex PCR; TCRdb keeps only in-frame clonotypes and omits some of them. The sample has more than 85,000 clones; approximately 69% are singletons. The data derive from a study of cytomegalovirus exposure and HLA in healthy donors. The length of the CDR3 is 14 residues. V shed 1 base and J shed 6 bases, with 10 bases lying between them. The germline gives CDR1 MGHRA, CDR2 YSYEKL. Findings and caveats of the study: What was likely a sequencing artifact was a cluster of highly shared sequence variants.

Sequences were obtained from PBMCs. The source of this sequence is a man aged 30 to 45 in good health and CMV-seronegative. V gene TRBV4-1 combines with J gene TRBJ2-4; no clear D gene. CDR3 amino acids: CASSQAGSSNIQYF. CDR3 sequence (DNA): TGCGCCAGCAGCCAAGCAGGCAGCTCAAACATTCAGTACTTC.